This T cell receptor beta chain was sequenced in a study of blood T cell repertoires in COVID-19 (dated by TCRdb to 2019 to 2021). Regarding the study in general: The collaborator samples originated in the United States, Italy and Spain and spanned the acute and convalescent phases of COVID-19. The material from the prospective study consisted of cDNA or gDNA derived from T cells, B-cell-depleted T cells, or PBMCs. Deeply sampled blood TCRbeta repertoires from subjects exposed to, actively infected with, or recovered from COVID-19 were included in the dataset. The repertoires were released in a freely available public database meant as a resource for research on the immune response to SARS-CoV-2. The samples were drawn from two sources: the first 160 participants of the ongoing ImmuneRACE study, and 1,000 to 1,500 subjects contributed by 6 global collaborators. Nearly every sample came with metadata listing a de-identified subject ID, COVID-19 status, age in years and sex. Where available, HLA class I and class II types were obtained from metadata supplied by the sample provider rather than from assay-based typing. Results and caveats for the whole study, not just this receptor: How much clinical and demographic metadata was included differed by source and by participant, and the metadata was provided uncurated.

The immunoSEQ Assay, a bias-controlled multiplex PCR, was used to amplify TCRbeta CDR3 regions from genomic DNA. In the original analysis: The number of nucleated cells in each sample was estimated by amplification of reference gene primers within the assay. To quantify the absolute abundance of each unique TCRbeta CDR3 rearrangement, sequence reads were collapsed and filtered. Productive Simpson clonality was computed per sample as the square root of Simpson's diversity index over productive rearrangements. Imported from immuneACCESS, the table was reduced by TCRdb to in-frame sequences with V and J called. These copies leave out some clones; in studies compared against another copy, an unresolved V gene accounts for under half, and the cause of the remainder is not known. V, J and clone size are taken as reported in that table, and D and trimming were inferred from the DNA itself. The sample data list approximately 28,000 clones, and around 67% of these were observed just once. The ten biggest clones cover 7.3% of the sample.

Points on this clone: The target of this receptor is not known. The record has no base qualities; no much larger clone is one base away.

V and J are truncated by 0 bases and 0 bases respectively, leaving an intervening sequence of 6 bases. The CDR3 runs 15 amino acids, cysteine and phenylalanine included. Left in the record is the CDR3 DNA by itself, 45 bases read in frame from the first base. CDR1 and CDR2, per the germline V gene (reference sequence), are SGHNT and YYREEE. Whole blood was collected in K2EDTA tubes by collaborating institutions according to the institutions' own protocols. For TCRbeta analysis, collaborators shipped samples as frozen whole blood, isolated PBMCs, or DNA extracted from either of those sample types. The TCR originated in a man in his sixties with active or convalescent COVID-19. The sequence joins TRBV5-4 to TRBJ2-2; 5 matching bases give a weak D call of TRBD1. The sample taken for sequencing was peripheral blood. The CDR3 region reads CASSLVQANTGELFF. The nucleotide sequence reads as follows: TGTGCCAGCAGCTTGGTACAGGCGAACACCGGGGAGCTGTTTTTT.